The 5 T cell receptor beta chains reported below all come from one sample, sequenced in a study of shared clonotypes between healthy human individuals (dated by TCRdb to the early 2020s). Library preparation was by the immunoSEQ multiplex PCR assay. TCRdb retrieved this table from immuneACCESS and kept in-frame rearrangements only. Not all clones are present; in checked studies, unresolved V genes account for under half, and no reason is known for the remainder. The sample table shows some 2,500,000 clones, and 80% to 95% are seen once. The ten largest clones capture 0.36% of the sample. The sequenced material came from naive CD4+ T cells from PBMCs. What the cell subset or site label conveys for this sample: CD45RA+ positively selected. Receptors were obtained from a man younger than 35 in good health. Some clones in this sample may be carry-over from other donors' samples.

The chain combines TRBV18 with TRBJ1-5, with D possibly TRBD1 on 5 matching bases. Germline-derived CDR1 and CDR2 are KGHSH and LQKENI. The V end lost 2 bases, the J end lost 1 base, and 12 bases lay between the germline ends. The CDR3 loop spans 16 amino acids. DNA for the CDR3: TGTGCCAGCTCACCAGGCGGGCAGGGAAGCAATCAGCCCCAGCATTTT. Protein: CASSPGGQGSNQPQHF.

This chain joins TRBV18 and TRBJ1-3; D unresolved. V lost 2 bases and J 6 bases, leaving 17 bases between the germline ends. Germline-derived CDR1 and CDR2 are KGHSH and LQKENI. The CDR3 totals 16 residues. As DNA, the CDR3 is TGTGCCAGCTCACCATTTTTACCAGATACGAAAAACACCATATATTTT. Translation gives CASSPFLPDTKNTIYF. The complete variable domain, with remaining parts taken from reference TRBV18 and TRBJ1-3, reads NAGVMQNPRHLVRRRGQEARLRCSPMKGHSHVYWYRQLPEEGLKFMVYLQKENIIDESGMPKERFSAEFPKEGPSILRIQQVVRGDSAAYFCASSPFLPDTKNTIYFGEGSWLTVV.

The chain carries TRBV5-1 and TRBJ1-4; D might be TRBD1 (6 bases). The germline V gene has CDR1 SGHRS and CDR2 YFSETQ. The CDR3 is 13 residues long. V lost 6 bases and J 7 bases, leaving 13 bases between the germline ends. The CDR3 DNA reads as TGCGCCAGCACCCGGGGGCAAGGTGAAAAACTGTTTTTT. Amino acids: CASTRGQGEKLFF.

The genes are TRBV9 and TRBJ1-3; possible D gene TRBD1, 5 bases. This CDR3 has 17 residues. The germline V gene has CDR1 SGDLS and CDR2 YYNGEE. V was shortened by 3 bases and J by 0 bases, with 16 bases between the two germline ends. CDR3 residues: CASSARQLISSGNTIYF. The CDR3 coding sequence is TGTGCCAGCAGCGCCCGACAGCTAATAAGCTCTGGAAACACCATATATTTT.

The CDR3 sequence is CASSFQGDYEQYF. CDR3 nucleotide sequence: TGTGCCAGCAGTTTCCAGGGTGATTACGAGCAGTACTTC. The chain joins TRBV6-6 to TRBJ2-7; a weak D match, TRBD1 (5 bases). Trimming stripped 4 bases from V and 4 bases from J, with 11 bases between. The CDR3 consists of 13 residues. CDR1 is MNHNY, CDR2 SVGAGI, per germline (reference sequence).